Listed below are T cell receptor beta chains from one sample, sequenced in a study of T cells in Graves' hyperthyroidism and ophthalmopathy. Via MiXCR, TCRdb re-called the multiplex PCR reads, giving one row per CDR3 protein. The sample consists of 190,000 or so distinct CDR3 sequences, around 17% of them appearing once. The material sequenced was blood. These receptors were obtained from a middle-aged man with Graves' hyperthyroidism. Each CDR3 is given with its conserved first and last residue. A D gene is named only where the DNA matches it firmly. The size entry is marked missing in some rows and otherwise reads once, few, many or a size class.

TRBJ2-1	-	many	TRBV28	CASSYGTDARAGIVDEQFF	TGTGCCAGCAGTTATGGGACCGACGCCAGGGCAGGGATTGTGGATGAGCAGTTCTTC
TRBJ1-2	-	many	TRBV11-3	CASSLQLRQKPNYGYTF	TGTGCCAGCAGCCTCCAATTGAGACAGAAACCTAACTATGGCTACACCTTC
TRBJ1-2	-	-	TRBV5-5	CASSLSGVSDGYTF	TGTGCCAGCAGCTTGTCAGGGGTGTCTGATGGCTACACCTTC
TRBJ1-1	-	many	TRBV30	CAWSADPNTEAFF	TGTGCCTGGAGTGCCGACCCGAACACTGAAGCTTTCTTT
TRBJ1-4	TRBD1	few	TRBV27	CASSRKGQGSEKLFF	TGTGCCAGCAGTAGAAAGGGACAGGGGAGCGAAAAACTGTTTTTT
TRBJ1-1	-	many	TRBV2	CASSEMGRTEAFF	TGTGCCAGCAGTGAAATGGGAAGAACTGAAGCTTTCTTT
TRBJ1-4	-	-	TRBV7-9	CASSPTWGNEKLFF	TGTGCCAGCAGCCCTACGTGGGGGAATGAAAAACTGTTTTTT
TRBJ2-7	-	many	TRBV28	CASSLYRALSYEQYF	TGTGCCAGCAGTTTGTACAGGGCCTTGTCCTACGAGCAGTACTTC
TRBJ2-7	-	many	TRBV4-2	CASSQDSGDEQYF	TGTGCCAGCAGCCAAGATTCCGGGGACGAGCAGTACTTC
TRBJ1-4	TRBD1	-	TRBV20-1	CSATVTGSGKDEKLFF	TGCAGTGCTACAGTGACAGGGAGCGGAAAGGATGAAAAACTGTTTTTT
TRBJ1-2	-	-	TRBV10-3	CAISRPRTDNYGYTF	TGTGCCATCAGTCGCCCTCGGACGGATAACTATGGCTACACCTTC
TRBJ2-2	TRBD1	many	TRBV27	CASSFRDRAGVGELFF	TGTGCCAGCAGTTTCCGGGACAGGGCGGGAGTTGGGGAGCTGTTTTTT
TRBJ2-3	TRBD2	few	TRBV20-1	CSVRTSGGNTDTQYF	TGCAGTGTCCGGACTAGCGGGGGAAACACAGATACGCAGTATTTT
TRBJ2-5	-	many	TRBV11-2	CASSSKGGLQETQYF	TGTGCCAGCAGCTCCAAGGGGGGCCTCCAAGAGACCCAGTACTTC
TRBJ2-3	-	few	TRBV9	CASSVGGGTTDTQYF	TGTGCCAGCAGCGTTGGCGGGGGCACCACAGATACGCAGTATTTT
TRBJ2-1	-	many	TRBV6-6	CASSYSQGGHNEQFF	TGTGCCAGCAGTTACTCACAGGGTGGCCACAATGAGCAGTTCTTC
TRBJ1-4	-	many	TRBV6-5	CASSYGDSATNEKLFF	TGTGCCAGCAGTTACGGGGATTCGGCAACTAATGAAAAACTGTTTTTT
TRBJ2-7	-	many	TRBV28	CASSLSPSEQYF	TGTGCCAGCAGTTTATCCCCCAGCGAGCAGTACTTC
TRBJ2-2	-	-	TRBV7-9	CASSLARNTGELFF	TGTGCCAGCAGCTTAGCGAGGAACACCGGGGAGCTGTTTTTT
TRBJ2-1	TRBD2	many	TRBV20-1	CSARELAGGSYNEQFF	TGCAGTGCTAGAGAACTAGCGGGGGGTTCCTACAATGAGCAGTTCTTC
TRBJ1-5	-	-	TRBV2	CASSWRDNQPQHF	TGTGCCAGCAGCTGGAGAGACAATCAGCCCCAGCATTTT
TRBJ1-3	-	many	TRBV12-3/TRBV12-4	CASSSGLTTIYF	TGTGCCAGCAGTTCGGGACTTACAACCATATATTTT
TRBJ1-1	-	many	TRBV29-1	CSVAIGRNTEAFF	TGCAGCGTTGCAATCGGCAGGAACACTGAAGCTTTCTTT
TRBJ2-5	-	few	TRBV6-6	CASSYSYIEETQYF	TGTGCCAGCAGTTACTCGTACATTGAAGAGACCCAGTACTTC
TRBJ1-1	TRBD1	many	TRBV6-1	CASRHRGGNTEAFF	TGTGCCAGCAGACACAGGGGCGGGAACACTGAAGCTTTCTTT
TRBJ2-1	TRBD2	-	TRBV6-1	CASSEAVSGGRGEQFF	TGTGCCAGCAGTGAAGCGGTTAGCGGGGGGCGGGGTGAGCAGTTCTTC
TRBJ1-1	-	many	TRBV6-5	CASSYKFGKNTEAFF	TGTGCCAGCAGTTACAAATTCGGGAAGAACACTGAAGCTTTCTTT
TRBJ1-4	-	few	TRBV10-3	CAISTGLSEKLFF	TGTGCCATCAGTACAGGCCTCAGTGAAAAACTGTTTTTT
TRBJ1-6	TRBD1	-	TRBV28	CASSSQGRPYNSPLHF	TGTGCCAGCAGTTCACAGGGGAGGCCCTATAATTCACCCCTCCACTTT
TRBJ2-7	TRBD2	many	TRBV7-2	CASRRLAGVSSYEQYF	TGTGCCAGCAGACGACTAGCGGGGGTTAGCTCCTACGAGCAGTACTTC
TRBJ1-1	-	many	TRBV12-3/TRBV12-4	CASSRQWNTEAFF	TGTGCCAGCAGCCGACAATGGAACACTGAAGCTTTCTTT
TRBJ2-7	TRBD1	many	TRBV29-1	CSVGDRATYEQYF	TGCAGCGTTGGCGACAGGGCAACCTACGAGCAGTACTTC
TRBJ1-6	TRBD1	many	TRBV6-1	CASSRRDRGNSPLHF	TGTGCCAGCAGTAGGAGGGACAGGGGAAATTCACCCCTCCACTTT
TRBJ1-1	-	few	TRBV4-3	CASSQDLGPLGSEAFF	TGCGCCAGCAGCCAAGATCTCGGACCGCTAGGTTCTGAAGCTTTCTTT
TRBJ2-7	-	many	TRBV7-2	CASRTTGEATYEQYF	TGTGCCAGCAGAACCACAGGGGAGGCTACCTACGAGCAGTACTTC
TRBJ2-1	-	-	TRBV5-1	CASSASGGLSYNEQFF	TGCGCCAGCAGCGCCAGCGGAGGGCTCTCCTACAATGAGCAGTTCTTC
TRBJ2-3	TRBD1	many	TRBV12-3/TRBV12-4	CASSRRQGADTQYF	TGTGCCAGCAGTCGGAGGCAGGGGGCAGATACGCAGTATTTT
TRBJ1-1	-	many	TRBV19	CASNNLGASITEAFF	TGTGCCAGTAACAATCTGGGGGCCTCAATCACTGAAGCTTTCTTT
TRBJ1-1	TRBD1	many	TRBV11-1	CASSPGTGGFHTEAFF	TGTGCCAGCAGCCCTGGGACAGGGGGCTTTCACACTGAAGCTTTCTTT
TRBJ2-1	-	many	TRBV3-1	CASSHGTSGDEQFF	TGTGCCAGCAGCCATGGGACCTCGGGGGATGAGCAGTTCTTC
TRBJ1-4	-	many	TRBV11-2	CASSLSGFNEKLFF	TGTGCCAGCAGCTTAAGTGGGTTTAATGAAAAACTGTTTTTT
TRBJ2-2	TRBD2	-	TRBV4-2	CASSQAGTSGPTGELFF	TGTGCCAGCAGCCAAGCCGGGACTAGCGGACCCACCGGGGAGCTGTTTTTT
TRBJ2-7	-	many	TRBV7-9	CASSPFRGKGSSEQYF	TGTGCCAGCAGCCCGTTCCGGGGTAAGGGTTCCTCCGAGCAGTACTTC
TRBJ1-5	-	many	TRBV2	CASSDRGSSNQPQHF	TGTGCCAGCAGTGATAGAGGGTCCAGCAATCAGCCCCAGCATTTT
TRBJ2-5	-	many	TRBV7-9	CASSFIRVTQETQYF	TGTGCCAGCAGCTTCATCCGGGTAACTCAAGAGACCCAGTACTTC
TRBJ2-2	-	-	TRBV12-3/TRBV12-4	CASSFTRAGTGELFF	TGTGCCAGCAGTTTTACCAGGGCGGGCACCGGGGAGCTGTTTTTT
TRBJ2-7	-	-	TRBV2	CASSVAGTKDEQYF	TGTGCCAGCAGCGTAGCAGGGACCAAAGACGAGCAGTACTTC
TRBJ1-5	-	many	TRBV20-1	CSARDRRDGWGQPQHF	TGCAGTGCTAGAGATCGGAGGGACGGTTGGGGTCAGCCCCAGCATTTT
TRBJ1-2	-	many	TRBV20-1	CSAGEGYTF	TGCAGTGCCGGCGAAGGCTACACCTTC
TRBJ2-1	TRBD2	-	TRBV19	CASSITGAGGKNNEQFF	TGTGCCAGTAGTATTACGGGAGCGGGGGGCAAAAACAATGAGCAGTTCTTC
TRBJ2-3	-	many	TRBV9	CASSVRGLTDTQYF	TGTGCCAGCAGCGTCCGGGGGCTAACAGATACGCAGTATTTT
TRBJ2-7	-	many	TRBV2	CASSEGSGQAEQYF	TGTGCCAGCAGTGAAGGGTCTGGGCAGGCGGAGCAGTACTTC
TRBJ1-1	TRBD1	-	TRBV7-2	CASSVDQGARVFGAFF	TGTGCCAGCAGCGTCGACCAGGGGGCCCGGGTTTTTGGAGCTTTCTTT